These T cell receptor beta chains were read from a single sample in a study of response to subunit inactivated influenza vaccine. TCRdb re-analysed the RT-PCR reads in MiXCR, keeping a single row per CDR3 protein. The data hold hundreds of thousands of distinct CDR3 sequences, with approximately 13% observed a single time. The sequencing used PBMCs from blood, collected 14 to 15 days before vaccination. These receptors all stem from a man between 45 and 60 years old who received an inactivated influenza vaccine. CDR3s include the opening cysteine and the closing phenylalanine or tryptophan. Each record gives: J gene, clone size, V gene, D gene, CDR3 protein, CDR3 DNA. D genes are given only for firm matches. The size of a clone is reported for some rows only, either as once, few or many, or as a class for expanded clones.

J: TRBJ2-1
size: few
V: TRBV25-1
D: -
CDR3: CASSDGTSYNEQFF
DNA: TGTGCCAGCAGTGACGGTACCTCCTACAATGAGCAGTTCTTC

J: TRBJ1-1
size: many
V: TRBV5-1
D: TRBD1
CDR3: CASSRSTGDDATEAFF
DNA: TGCGCCAGCAGCAGGTCGACAGGGGACGATGCGACTGAAGCTTTCTTT

J: TRBJ2-3
size: -
V: TRBV7-6
D: -
CDR3: CASSFDHPVADTQYF
DNA: TGTGCCAGCAGCTTCGACCACCCAGTGGCAGATACGCAGTATTTT

J: TRBJ1-1
size: -
V: TRBV20-1
D: -
CDR3: CSARAYTEAFF
DNA: TGCAGTGCTAGGGCCTACACTGAAGCTTTCTTT

J: TRBJ2-3
size: -
V: TRBV15
D: TRBD1
CDR3: CATSSPSGQDYTDTQYF
DNA: TGTGCCACCAGCAGTCCCTCGGGACAGGATTACACAGATACGCAGTATTTT

J: TRBJ2-7
size: few
V: TRBV29-1
D: -
CDR3: CSVEGKTPPYEQYF
DNA: TGCAGCGTTGAAGGAAAGACTCCCCCCTACGAGCAGTACTTC

J: TRBJ2-1
size: few
V: TRBV27
D: -
CDR3: CASSSGLTAYNEQFF
DNA: TGTGCCAGCAGTTCCGGACTTACAGCCTACAATGAGCAGTTCTTC

J: TRBJ2-2
size: few
V: TRBV12-3/TRBV12-4
D: -
CDR3: CASSLRGVRGGELFF
DNA: TGTGCCAGCAGTTTGAGAGGGGTCCGGGGCGGGGAGCTGTTTTTT

J: TRBJ2-1
size: few
V: TRBV5-1
D: TRBD2
CDR3: CASGVGTSPVYEQFF
DNA: TGCGCCAGCGGGGTCGGGACTAGTCCTGTCTATGAGCAGTTCTTC

J: TRBJ2-2
size: -
V: TRBV11-2
D: -
CDR3: CASSLDRGGPGGLTGELFF
DNA: TGTGCCAGCAGCTTAGATCGGGGGGGGCCAGGGGGCCTCACCGGGGAGCTGTTTTTT

J: TRBJ2-1
size: few
V: TRBV3-1
D: TRBD1
CDR3: CASSQDHRGDEQFF
DNA: TGTGCCAGCAGCCAAGATCACAGGGGCGATGAGCAGTTCTTC

J: TRBJ1-2
size: -
V: TRBV3-1
D: -
CDR3: CASSQDPEGFNYGYTF
DNA: TGTGCCAGCAGCCAAGATCCTGAAGGATTTAACTATGGCTACACCTTC